This T cell receptor beta chain is drawn from a study of T cells in Graves' hyperthyroidism and ophthalmopathy. Graves' hyperthyroidism showing no ophthalmopathy progression within 18 months was considered stable. It was over 9.5 ml of fresh peripheral blood that supplied the PBMCs. This CDR3 has 13 amino acids. V gave up 3 bases and J gave up 3 bases, with 6 bases separating them. The germline V gene encodes CDR1 SEHNR and CDR2 FQNEAQ (reference sequence). This clonotype was observed at least ten times. As yet, its antigen is unknown. TCR beta CDR3 region amplification was performed from RNA transcripts. HTBI primers were used for first-round RT-PCR of the TCR CDR3. TCRdb reprocessed the multiplex PCR reads with MiXCR, giving one entry per CDR3 protein. The data contain roughly 800,000 distinct CDR3 sequences, around 38% of them singletons. Study results and limitations: Median prediction lead before ophthalmopathy onset was 6.5 to 7 months with the model.

This clonotype was sampled from a man between 18 and 29 years old with Graves' hyperthyroidism. This chain connects TRBV7-9 to TRBJ1-3, with no clear D. The material sequenced was blood. The CDR3 region has the DNA TGTGCCAGCAGCTTTAGGGATGGAAACACCATATATTTT. Residues: CASSFRDGNTIYF.